This T cell receptor (beta chain) was sequenced in a study of cytomegalovirus exposure and HLA in healthy donors. Study findings and constraints: Later work found that TCR association rates differed between HLA loci; DRB1 had the most and HLA-C the fewest.

The PCR ran on 60 Vbeta and 13 Jbeta primers. Sequenced by immunoSEQ multiplex PCR; TCRdb stores in-frame clones only, minus some. The table records about 73,000 clones, roughly four fifths of them present only once. Regarding this clone: Its antigen remains unknown.

The CDR3 has 17 residues. Per the germline V gene, CDR1 is SEHNR and CDR2 is FQNEAQ (reference sequence). Trimming cost V 5 bases and J 3 bases, with 21 bases left between them. This chain connects TRBV7-9 to TRBJ2-3, with D perhaps matching TRBD2 (6 bases). The sample was PBMCs. The sequence came from a man aged 70 or older in good health and CMV-seronegative. The CDR3 loop is CASSHRSGGVMTDTQYF. In DNA form, the CDR3 reads TGTGCCAGCAGCCATAGGTCGGGCGGGGTGATGACAGATACGCAGTATTTT. The full variable domain, rest sourced from reference TRBV7-9 and TRBJ2-3, is DTGVSQNPRHKITKRGQNVTFRCDPISEHNRLYWYRQTLGQGPEFLTYFQNEAQLEKSRLLSDRFSAERPKGSFSTLEIQRTEQGDSAMYLCASSHRSGGVMTDTQYFGPGTRLTVL.